Listed here is a single T cell receptor beta chain. Sequencing used immunoSEQ multiplex PCR; TCRdb keeps in-frame clones, though not all of them. The data show 10,000 to 15,000 clones, with about 66% seen just once and more than 6% held by the top ten. These data belong to a study of tumor-infiltrating lymphocytes in localized non-small cell lung cancer. Overall study context: Patients included smokers and never-smokers with various histologies, some sampled after neoadjuvant chemotherapy.

This TCR came from a human donor with non-small cell lung cancer. Sequencing input: lung tumor tissue.

The CDR3 reads CAISARHYQETQYF. DNA for the CDR3: TGTGCCATCAGTGCACGGCACTACCAAGAGACCCAGTACTTC. The rearrangement links TRBV10-3 to TRBJ2-5, with D unclear. Per germline, CDR1 ENHRY and CDR2 SYGVKD. The germline V and J ends were trimmed by 4 bases and 0 bases, with 9 bases remaining between them. There are 14 residues in the CDR3.